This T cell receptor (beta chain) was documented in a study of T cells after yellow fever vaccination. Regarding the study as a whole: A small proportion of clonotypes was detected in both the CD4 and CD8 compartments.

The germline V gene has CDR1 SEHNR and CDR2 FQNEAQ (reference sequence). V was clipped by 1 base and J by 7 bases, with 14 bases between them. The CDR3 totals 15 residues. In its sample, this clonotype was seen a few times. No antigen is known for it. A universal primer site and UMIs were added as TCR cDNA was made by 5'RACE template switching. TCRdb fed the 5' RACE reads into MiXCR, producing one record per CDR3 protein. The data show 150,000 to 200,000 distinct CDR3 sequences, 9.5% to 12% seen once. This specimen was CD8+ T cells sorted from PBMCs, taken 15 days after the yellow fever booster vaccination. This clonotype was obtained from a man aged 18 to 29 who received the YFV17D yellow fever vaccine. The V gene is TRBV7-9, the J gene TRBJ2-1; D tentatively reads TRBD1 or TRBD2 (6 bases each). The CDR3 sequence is CASSLGSGARNEQFF. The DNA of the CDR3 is TGTGCCAGCAGCTTAGGGTCGGGGGCGAGGAATGAGCAGTTCTTC.